A single sample is the source of the 5 T cell receptor beta chains below, sequenced in a study of blood T cell repertoires in COVID-19. The method was immunoSEQ multiplex PCR; TCRdb's version includes in-frame clones alone and lacks a portion of them. The sample has approximately 120,000 clones; under 85% are singletons. The material sequenced was peripheral blood. The receptors here all came from a man aged 55 to 70 with acute or convalescent COVID-19.

The chain links TRBV7-9 to TRBJ2-6; D possibly corresponds to TRBD2 (6 bases). The CDR3 length is 12 residues. CDR1 and CDR2 from the germline V gene are SEHNR and FQNEAQ (reference sequence). Trimming stripped 8 bases from V and 8 bases from J, with 10 bases between. Here the CDR3 DNA reads TGTGCCAGCGGACTACCCACCAACGTCCTGACTTTC. Its translation: CASGLPTNVLTF.

J is TRBJ1-1 and V is TRBV5-1; D is uncertain. Germline V gene data show CDR1 as SGHRS and CDR2 as YFSETQ. This CDR3 is 13 amino acids long. The germline V and J ends were trimmed by 1 base and 4 bases, with 8 bases remaining between them. The CDR3 loop is CASSLTVATEAFF. CDR3 bases: TGCGCCAGCAGCTTGACAGTGGCCACTGAAGCTTTCTTT.

With regard to this clone: This CDR3 is also generated by other DNA sequences in the sample. The chain joins TRBV28 to TRBJ1-1; 7 bases are shared with TRBD1. J lost 1 base, V lost 3 bases, and 5 bases had no gene match. Germline-derived CDR1 and CDR2 are MDHEN and SYDVKM. The CDR3 contains 15 residues. The CDR3 loop reads CASSFKGGANTEAFF. The CDR3 DNA sequence: TGTGCCAGCAGTTTCAAAGGGGGCGCGAACACTGAAGCTTTCTTT.

This clone was seen only a few times. The J gene is TRBJ2-6, the V gene TRBV28; 8 bases align to TRBD1. Germline trimming cut 5 bases from V and 0 bases from J; bases unmatched to any gene: 6. Germline V gene lookup returns CDR1 MDHEN and CDR2 SYDVKM. The CDR3 runs 17 residues. The CDR3 reads CASSDRGLRSGANVLTF. DNA for the CDR3: TGTGCCAGCAGTGACAGGGGTCTTCGCTCTGGGGCCAACGTCCTGACTTTC. Variable domain in full (rest from reference TRBV28 and TRBJ2-6): DVKVTQSSRYLVKRTGEKVFLECVQDMDHENMFWYRQDPGLGLRLIYFSYDVKMKEKGDIPEGYSVSREKKERFSLILESASTNQTSMYLCASSDRGLRSGANVLTFGAGSRLTVL.

Only one count was recorded for this clone. This chain connects TRBV28 to TRBJ2-7; TRBD2 agrees at 7 bases. V shed 6 bases and J 0 bases; nucleotides not matched to a gene: 8. The V gene's germline CDR1 is MDHEN and CDR2 SYDVKM. The CDR3 sequence is 15 residues long. The CDR3 here is CASRKGGGGSYEQYF. CDR3 DNA sequence: TGTGCCAGCAGGAAGGGAGGCGGGGGCTCCTACGAGCAGTACTTC.